Each of the 19 T cell receptor beta chains below was sequenced from the same sample in a study of blood T cell repertoires in COVID-19. Some clones are missing from TCRdb's copy, which holds only in-frame ones; the method was immunoSEQ multiplex PCR. The data hold approximately 150,000 clones, with approximately 84% observed a single time. Sequencing was carried out using peripheral blood. Every receptor here comes from an elderly woman with acute or convalescent COVID-19.

This clone appeared a single time. The V and J genes are TRBV3-1 (or the pseudogene TRBV3-2) and TRBJ1-1, with D perhaps TRBD1 (6 bases). The CDR3 has 13 amino acids. Trimming shortened V by 3 bases and J by 5 bases, and 10 bases separated the two germline ends. Germline assignment: CDR1 LGHDT and CDR2 YNNKEL (reference sequence). The CDR3 DNA follows: TGTGCCAGCAGCCAGGGGGCTGAAACTGAAGCTTTCTTT. It codes for CASSQGAETEAFF.

The rearrangement uses TRBV29-1 and TRBJ2-1; 7 bases map to TRBD2. The length of the CDR3 is 14 residues. J gave up 0 bases and V 4 bases, and 3 bases lay outside the gene matches. Germline V gene data show CDR1 as SQVTM and CDR2 as ANQGSEA. The CDR3 region is CSVGGGGSYNEQFF. The CDR3 nucleotides are TGCAGCGTTGGGGGCGGGGGCTCCTACAATGAGCAGTTCTTC.

In this sample, this clone turned up once. The gene calls are TRBV6-2 or TRBV6-3 and TRBJ2-5, with D maybe TRBD1 (6 bases). The germline V gene encodes CDR1 MNHEY and CDR2 SVGEGT. This CDR3 contains 15 residues. Trimming cost V 5 bases and J 5 bases, with 18 bases left between them. CDR3 residues: CASSRRFTTGETQYF. CDR3 bases: TGTGCCAGCAGTCGACGCTTTACCACAGGGGAGACCCAGTACTTC.

The J gene is TRBJ1-5, the V gene TRBV19; 12 bases are shared with TRBD1. With V trimmed by 7 bases and J by 4 bases, 5 bases remained unmatched. The CDR3 has 15 residues. Germline lookup yields CDR1 LNHDA and CDR2 SQIVND (reference sequence). The CDR3 coding sequence is TGTGCCAGTAAGCGGGACAGGGGGCTAAATCAGCCCCAGCATTTT. This encodes CASKRDRGLNQPQHF.

The chain is built from TRBV30 and TRBJ1-2, with 7 bases fitting TRBD1. Germline CDR1 GTSNPN, CDR2 SVGIG (reference sequence). Trimming removed 0 bases from V and 5 bases from J; junction bases left unmatched: 6. CDR3 size: 14 residues. CDR3 coding DNA: TGTGCCTGGAGTGTAGTCGGCAGGGGGTATGGCTACACCTTC. This translates into CAWSVVGRGYGYTF. The whole variable domain, filled in from reference TRBV30 and TRBJ1-2, reads SQTIHQWPATLVQPVGSPLSLECTVEGTSNPNLYWYRQAAGRGLQLLFYSVGIGQISSEVPQNLSASRPQDRQFILSSKKLLLSDSGFYLCAWSVVGRGYGYTFGSGTRLTVV.

The V and J genes are TRBV7-9 and TRBJ1-2; D is undetermined. CDR1 and CDR2 (germline): SEHNR, FQNEAQ (reference sequence). The CDR3 runs 12 residues. V lost 6 bases, J lost 0 bases, and 5 bases lay in between. Here the CDR3 reads CASRGANYGYTF. CDR3 DNA: TGTGCCAGCAGGGGAGCTAACTATGGCTACACCTTC.

The V call is TRBV2, the J call TRBJ2-7, with TRBD1 identical over 9 bases. With V trimmed by 1 base and J by 3 bases, 7 bases remained unmatched. The CDR3 extends over 16 amino acids. Per germline, CDR1 SNHLY and CDR2 FYNNEI. This CDR3 is CASSEGTGASNYEQYF. CDR3 bases: TGTGCCAGCAGTGAAGGGACAGGGGCGTCCAACTACGAGCAGTACTTC.

The V call is TRBV3-1 (or the pseudogene TRBV3-2), the J call TRBJ1-5; no clear D. V gave up 3 bases and J gave up 4 bases, with 4 bases separating them. Germline V gives CDR1 LGHDT, CDR2 YNNKEL (reference sequence). The CDR3 is 12 residues long. The CDR3 DNA reads TGTGCCAGCAGCCAGCGGAATCAGCCCCAGCATTTT. The encoded protein is CASSQRNQPQHF.

The chain uses TRBV7-9 and TRBJ1-4; maybe TRBD1 (6 bases). The germline V and J ends were trimmed by 4 bases and 2 bases, with 14 bases remaining between them. CDR3 length: 16 residues. Germline lookup yields CDR1 SEHNR and CDR2 FQNEAQ (reference sequence). The CDR3 is CASSSRGGGTNEKLFF. The DNA of the CDR3 is TGTGCCAGCAGCTCCCGGGGAGGGGGGACTAATGAAAAACTGTTTTTT.

The V and J genes are TRBV11-2 and TRBJ1-6, with TRBD1 identical over 7 bases. Trimming took 3 bases from V and 9 from J; bases not matched to a gene: 5. Germline V gene data show CDR1 as SGHAT and CDR2 as FQNNGV. This CDR3 has 14 amino acids. The DNA for the CDR3 is TGTGCCAGCAGCTTGACAGGGAATGCTTCACCCCTCCACTTT. Its protein product is CASSLTGNASPLHF.

The chain links TRBV12-3 or TRBV12-4 to TRBJ1-2; perhaps TRBD1 as D (5 bases). V lost 4 bases and J lost 5, with 8 bases in between. This CDR3 spans 12 amino acids. The CDR3 nucleotides read TGTGCCAGCAGTTCGGACATTTATGGCTACACCTTC. Protein: CASSSDIYGYTF.

The chain is built from TRBV7-8 and TRBJ2-1; weak D call: TRBD2 (7 bases). In germline, CDR1 is SGHVS, CDR2 FQNEAQ. V dropped 6 bases and J dropped 7 bases, with 19 bases sitting between them. This CDR3 has 15 residues. CDR3: CASSFFGGPVNEQFF. In nucleotides, the CDR3 is TGTGCCAGCAGTTTTTTCGGGGGGCCGGTAAATGAGCAGTTCTTC.

In its sample, this clone was seen once. This sequence joins TRBV5-1 and TRBJ2-1, with TRBD2 matching 9 bases. Germline loops: CDR1 SGHRS, CDR2 YFSETQ. Trimming cost V 2 bases and J 8 bases; bases outside gene matches: 2. The CDR3 totals 13 residues. CDR3 amino acids: CASSFQRGDEQFF. In DNA, the CDR3 is TGCGCCAGCAGCTTTCAGCGGGGGGATGAGCAGTTCTTC.

The rearrangement uses TRBV10-2 and TRBJ2-5; no reliable D call. The CDR3 length is 16 residues. V gave up 0 bases and J gave up 4 bases, with 15 bases separating them. The germline gives CDR1 WSHSY, CDR2 SAAADI. DNA for the CDR3: TGCGCCAGCAGTGAGTCGTTCAATTCGGGTCCAGAGACCCAGTACTTC. It specifies CASSESFNSGPETQYF.

The chain uses TRBV6-2 or TRBV6-3 and TRBJ1-2; D remains unclear. V lost 6 bases, J lost 2 bases, and 19 bases lay in between. The CDR3 extends over 16 amino acids. Per germline, CDR1 MNHEY and CDR2 SVGEGT. CDR3: CASSRNEGGINYGYTF. Here the CDR3 DNA reads TGTGCCAGCAGCCGGAACGAGGGCGGGATAAACTATGGCTACACCTTC.

The chain carries TRBV5-6 and TRBJ1-1, with D possibly TRBD1 on 5 matching bases. The CDR3 contains 13 residues. Trimming stripped 7 bases from V and 1 base from J, with 11 bases between. Germline loops: CDR1 SGHDT, CDR2 YYEEEE. CDR3 sequence reads: CASGPGGNTEAFF. DNA of the CDR3: TGTGCCAGCGGCCCCGGGGGGAACACTGAAGCTTTCTTT.

About this clone: Other nucleotide sequences in the sample specify the same CDR3. This sequence joins TRBV30 and TRBJ1-1, with TRBD1 identical over 10 bases. The CDR3 spans 14 residues. Germline CDR1 and CDR2: GTSNPN and SVGIG (reference sequence). V shed 3 bases, J shed 4 bases, and the junction held 5 bases outside the gene matches. The CDR3 DNA follows: TGTGCCTGGAGCGACAGGGGGCGGATCACTGAAGCTTTCTTT. Translation gives CAWSDRGRITEAFF.

V and J are TRBV30 and TRBJ2-6; no definite D call. The CDR3 sequence is 15 residues long. Per germline, CDR1 GTSNPN and CDR2 SVGIG (reference sequence). V lost 0 bases and J 0 bases, leaving 6 bases between the germline ends. CDR3 nucleotide sequence: TGTGCCTGGAGTGTACACCTCTCTGGGGCCAACGTCCTGACTTTC. Translating it yields CAWSVHLSGANVLTF.

V and J are TRBV5-8 and TRBJ1-6; tentatively, D is TRBD1 (6 bases). V was clipped by 4 bases and J by 5 bases, with 10 bases between them. The germline V gene has CDR1 SGHTS and CDR2 YDEGEE. CDR3 length: 14 residues. DNA of the CDR3: TGTGCCAGCAGCCTAGGACAGAATAATTCACCCCTCCACTTT. Its protein is CASSLGQNNSPLHF. Full variable domain (outside the CDR3, taken from reference TRBV5-8 and TRBJ1-6): EAGVTQSPTHLIKTRGQQATLRCSPISGHTSVYWYQQALGLGLQFLLWYDEGEERNRGNFPPRFSGRQFPNYSSELNVNALELEDSALYLCASSLGQNNSPLHFGNGTRLTVT.